This T cell receptor beta chain was profiled in a study of CD8+ T cells in alopecia areata. This clone was seen only a few times. Its target is not known. General study findings and limits: The study found higher clonality in lesional than normal scalp, especially in alopecia totalis/universalis.

Reverse transcription of extracted RNA yielded cDNA, which provided the sequencing template. Libraries were prepared by immunoSEQ multiplex PCR; TCRdb keeps only in-frame clonotypes and omits some of them. The table has about 110,000 clones, approximately 60% seen once; the top ten hold under 25%. The germline gives CDR1 SGHAT, CDR2 FQNNGV. Unmatched junction bases numbered 1, after V lost 0 bases and J lost 3 bases. The CDR3 has 16 residues. The TCR sequence derives from a human donor in good health. Sequencing was done on a sample of CD8+ T cells sorted from blood. The chain recombines TRBV11-2 with TRBJ2-1, with 11 positions matching TRBD2. The CDR3 sequence: CASSLELAGDYNEQFF. The CDR3 nucleotides read TGTGCCAGCAGCTTAGAACTAGCGGGGGACTACAATGAGCAGTTCTTC.